The following is a TCR beta chain sequence with its context. Its antigen is as yet unknown. The sample is drawn from a study of cytotoxic CD8 clonotypes in ibrutinib-treated CLL. Overall study context: The patients, under 13 relapsed/refractory and about 14 treatment-naive, included around 17 who were IGHV unmutated.

Overall study results and limits: The study found clonality rose at ibrutinib response, then fell toward baseline at progression.

Between the trimmed V and J ends, which lost 6 bases and 4 bases, there was a span of 19 bases. From germline, CDR1 is MNHNY and CDR2 SVGAGI (reference sequence). This CDR3 is 16 amino acids long. Cryopreserved PBMCs yielded around 2 micrograms of genomic DNA for TCR beta libraries. Generated by immunoSEQ multiplex PCR, the TCRdb table keeps only in-frame clones and is missing some. Here the sample spans about 250,000 clones, under 75% being singletons. V gene TRBV6-6 combines with J gene TRBJ1-5; unclear D gene. This receptor was obtained from a human donor with chronic lymphocytic leukemia. Sequencing was performed on PBMCs, taken after 24 months of ibrutinib treatment. The CDR3 sequence: CASSPTGPGWNQPQHF. DNA of the CDR3: TGTGCCAGCAGCCCCACCGGCCCCGGATGGAATCAGCCCCAGCATTTT.